What follows is one TCR beta chain and its context. This clonotype was found many times. No antigen is known for it. Base qualities were left out, and no much larger clone turns up one base away. This entry belongs to a study of T cells in Graves' hyperthyroidism and ophthalmopathy (dated by TCRdb to the late 2010s). At the level of the whole study: To identify distinguishing TCR V-J signatures, a discovery cohort of about a hundred patients was used, comprising 40 to 45 with Graves' ophthalmopathy and some 60 with stable Graves' hyperthyroidism. An independent validation cohort of 18 to 20 hyperthyroidism patients and roughly 16 patients who later progressed to ophthalmopathy tested prospective prediction of ophthalmopathy. The roughly 100 discovery patients were divided at random into training and test sets in a 7:3 ratio. Thyroid tissue and blood T-cell repertoires from six Graves' hyperthyroidism patients were also compared in the study. After blood sampling, hyperthyroidism patients were treated with methimazole at a starting dose of 30 mg daily, and ophthalmopathy patients were treated with high-dose intravenous methylprednisolone. TCR Vbeta CDR3 sequencing of some 140 peripheral blood samples (approximately 44 ophthalmopathy, roughly 74 hyperthyroidism and roughly 17 progressor patients) is reported in the paper.

The study at large found these results: No statistical method was used to fix the sample size in advance, and group allocation was not hidden from the investigators. In cross-validation, a model built on a 13 V-J signature told ophthalmopathy apart from stable hyperthyroidism with 85% to 90% sensitivity and approximately 81% specificity, and in testing the same model reached 80%/75%. Most expanded thyroid clonotypes (frequency above 0.001) were also found in blood, which suggests that blood repertoires may mirror thyroid immune responses. In validation, the model predicted progression to ophthalmopathy with over 65% sensitivity and 72% to 85% specificity, a median of approximately 6.7 months before onset.

The TCR beta CDR3 regions were amplified from the RNA transcripts. A first-round RT-PCR of the TCR CDR3 used the HTBI primer set with the Qiagen OneStep RT-PCR kit. Libraries were constructed in a second round of multiplex PCR, after which size selection and purification were carried out. Paired-end sequencing of the libraries was performed with 100 bp reads on an Illumina HiSeq2000. The authors processed their data as follows. SOAPnuke was used to process the raw data, with reads discarded if the reads contained adapters or uncalled bases, had a mean Phred below 15, or lacked an exact constant-primer or identifier match. COPE v1.2.5 was used to merge the high-quality paired reads, and each unique nucleotide sequence was defined as a clonotype. Clonotypes were aligned to IMGT TRBV, TRBD and TRBJ reference segments using MiTCR v1.1. The analysis was restricted to V-J combinations with a frequency above 0.0001, which together covered just over 98% of the repertoires. The TCS score was defined as F50 (clonal expansion) divided by E x V (chaos), with BLOSUM62-based TCRdist calculated between CDR3 peptides within each V-J. Welch's t-statistics and random forest reduced roughly 530 V-J features to 10 to 15, which were used in a naive Bayes classifier (R e1071). Thyroid-blood repertoire similarity was quantified with the Morisita-Horn index. TCRdb reworked the public reads: Q25 trimming with fastp, MiXCR clone assembly, productive beta chains retained. Each entry merges the rows of one CDR3 protein and shows their most common DNA and genes. The V and J calls were not made by the authors but by TCRdb's processing. This sample comprises 530,000 or so distinct CDR3 sequences, just over 45% of them detected only once. More than 7% of the sample is in the top ten clones.

The CDR3 starts with the cysteine, ends with the phenylalanine, and has 15 residues. Here the CDR3 DNA is all that survives: 45 bases in frame from base 1. According to the germline V gene, CDR1 reads SGHTA and CDR2 reads FQGNSA. Germline trimming amounts to 5 bases on V and 0 bases on J, with 7 as the count of junction bases outside the gene matches. A patient counted as having stable Graves' hyperthyroidism if no progression to ophthalmopathy occurred over 18 months of follow-up. Hyperthyroidism patients were aged 18 to 65 years and newly diagnosed, with disease duration of less than 2 months. Any patient with an uncontrolled infection, another autoimmune disease, pregnancy or lactation was excluded. Diagnoses were based on clinical symptoms, serum thyroxine and TRAb, thyroid ultrasound and orbital computed tomography. Total RNA was extracted using Trizol reagent, and RNA quality was assessed on an Agilent 2100 Bioanalyzer.

The sample consisted of peripheral blood or thyroid tissue (not recorded which). The V and J segments used are TRBV7-2 and TRBJ2-7, and 7 junction bases match TRBD1. The sequence derives from a woman in her late teens or twenties with Graves' hyperthyroidism. CDR3 loop: CASSPDRASSYEQYF. The DNA is TGTGCCAGCAGCCCAGACAGGGCAAGCTCCTACGAGCAGTACTTC.